The 28 T cell receptor beta chains below were found in one sample sequenced in a study of breast tumors, draining lymph nodes, adjacent tissues. Breast cancer patients provided tissue from their axillary draining lymph nodes. From the multiplex PCR reads, TCRdb called clonotypes with MiXCR, one entry per CDR3 protein. The sample lists about 94,000 distinct CDR3 sequences; approximately 30% were seen once. The sequenced material came from axillary lymph node tissue. The source of these receptors is a female donor with breast cancer. Some clones in this sample may be carry-over from other donors' samples.

Points on this clonotype: A much larger clone lies a single base off, so this may be a read error. The chain employs TRBV6-1 and TRBJ2-2; perhaps D is TRBD1 or TRBD2 (5 bases each). In germline, CDR1 is MNHNS, CDR2 SASEGT. This CDR3 spans 16 amino acids. V lost 5 bases and J lost 6, with 19 bases in between. As DNA, the CDR3 is TGTGCCAGCAGTCCGGGGCTGGACGCTTGGGCCGGGGAGCTGTTTTTT. Encoded protein: CASSPGLDAWAGELFF.

This clonotype was observed many times. This chain joins TRBV4-1 and TRBJ1-2, with D unclear. V gave up 1 base and J gave up 7 bases, with 22 bases separating them. The CDR3 has 17 amino acids. Germline loops: CDR1 MGHRA, CDR2 YSYEKL. This CDR3 reads CASSQARTTALTGGYTF. The DNA for the CDR3 is TGCGCCAGCAGCCAAGCTAGGACGACGGCCCTAACTGGTGGCTACACCTTC.

This clonotype was recorded many times. The chain carries TRBV5-6 and TRBJ2-3; no clear D gene. In germline, CDR1 is SGHDT, CDR2 YYEEEE. V was pared by 1 base and J by 6 bases, with 12 bases between. The CDR3 covers 14 residues. CDR3 sequence reads: CASSLIASDDTQYF. CDR3 nucleotide sequence: TGTGCCAGCAGCTTGATTGCTAGTGACGATACGCAGTATTTT. Full variable domain (rest looked up from reference TRBV5-6 and TRBJ2-3): DAGVTQSPTHLIKTRGQQVTLRCSPKSGHDTVSWYQQALGQGPQFIFQYYEEEERQRGNFPDRFSGHQFPNYSSELNVNALLLGDSALYLCASSLIASDDTQYFGPGTRLTVL.

This clonotype was detected ten times or more. The rearrangement joins TRBV11-2 to TRBJ2-1, with a possible D match to TRBD2 (6 bases). V lost 2 bases and J 9 bases, leaving 14 bases between the germline ends. The CDR3 length is 14 residues. CDR1 is SGHAT and CDR2 is FQNNGV in the germline V gene. CDR3 bases: TGTGCCAGCAGCTTATTGCAGGGAGCGGGTGAGCAGTTCTTC. Protein product: CASSLLQGAGEQFF.

This clonotype was seen only once. The chain joins TRBV7-3 to TRBJ2-5; D is possibly TRBD1 (5 bases). Trimming left V 5 bases short and J 2 bases short, with 6 bases between. CDR3 length equals 12 residues. CDR1 SGHTA and CDR2 FQGTGA come from the germline V gene. CDR3 in DNA: TGTGCCAGCAGCACAGGACAAGAGACCCAGTACTTC. It yields the protein CASSTGQETQYF.

In the case of this clonotype: One end of the junction fails to match germline, which may point to a read error. The CDR3 loop is CASILARGGGHYIEQFF. The CDR3 DNA sequence: TGTGCCAGCATCTTAGCGAGGGGAGGCGGGCACTACATCGAGCAGTTCTTC. The chain joins TRBV7-6 to TRBJ2-1; D possibly corresponds to TRBD2 (6 bases). Germline V gene data show CDR1 as SGHVS and CDR2 as FNYEAQ. The CDR3 runs 17 residues.

This clonotype was seen many times. The chain links TRBV10-1 to TRBJ2-3; 9 bases are a match to TRBD2. Germline CDR1 WNHNN, CDR2 SYGVQD (reference sequence). The CDR3 sequence is 15 residues long. V was pared by 0 bases and J by 13 bases, with 11 bases of the junction left unmatched. CDR3 bases: TGCGCCAGCAGTGAGTCGATGACTAGCGGTTCGATCGAGTATTTT. This codes for CASSESMTSGSIEYF.

This clonotype was detected a few times. A read error may be the cause here, since a much bigger clone is one base away. V and J are TRBV27 and TRBJ2-7; a weak D match, TRBD2 (6 bases). This CDR3 region has 13 residues. The V end was cut by 3 bases, the J end by 2 bases, with 8 bases between. CDR1 MNHEY and CDR2 SMNVEV come from the germline V gene (reference sequence). Here the CDR3 reads CASSLRGPYEQYF. For the CDR3, the DNA is TGTGCCAGCAGTTTGCGGGGCCCCTACGAGCAGTACTTC.

There are many counts of this clonotype. The gene calls are TRBV12-3 or TRBV12-4 and TRBJ2-7, with D tentatively TRBD2 (6 bases). The V and J ends lost 7 bases and 2 bases respectively, with 12 bases between them. CDR3 length: 13 residues. This CDR3 reads CASKPSATYEQYF. The CDR3 bases are TGTGCCAGCAAGCCTAGCGCAACCTACGAGCAGTACTTC.

This clonotype was detected ten times or more. V usage is TRBV7-2 and J usage is TRBJ2-7; 8 bases fit TRBD2. This CDR3 has 14 amino acids. V was pared by 1 base and J by 2 bases, with 1 base of the junction left unmatched. CDR1 is SGHTA and CDR2 is FQGNSA in the germline V gene. DNA for the CDR3: TGTGCCAGCAGCTTAGGAGCGGGGGCCTACGAGCAGTACTTC. Its translation: CASSLGAGAYEQYF.

This clonotype was counted many times. This chain uses TRBV6-2 or TRBV6-3 with TRBJ2-7, with D tentatively TRBD2 (6 bases). V dropped 2 bases and J dropped 3 bases, with 14 bases sitting between them. The length of the CDR3 is 15 residues. Per germline, CDR1 MNHEY and CDR2 SVGEGT. This CDR3 is CASSYRDLDLYEQYF. The CDR3 DNA reads TGTGCCAGCAGTTACCGGGACTTAGACCTCTACGAGCAGTACTTC.

In its sample, this clonotype was seen many times. Since a much larger clone is just one base distant, this may be a read error. The chain couples TRBV20-1 to TRBJ1-2; D possibly corresponds to TRBD1 (6 bases). CDR3 size: 17 residues. Germline V gives CDR1 DFQATT, CDR2 SNEGSKA (reference sequence). V shed 6 bases and J shed 7 bases, with 30 bases lying between them. In nucleotides, the CDR3 is TGCAGTGCAACGATCATCGCGGGGGCAGCGCTCCTGAGTGGCTACACCTTC. This codes for CSATIIAGAALLSGYTF.

About this clonotype itself: Lacking the conserved final phenylalanine or tryptophan, this CDR3 likely reflects a read error. The rearrangement uses TRBV20-1 and TRBJ1-2; no clear D gene. The CDR3 contains 10 residues. Germline CDR1 reads DFQATT; CDR2 reads SNEGSKA (reference sequence). Trimming took off 1 base at V and 11 bases at J, with 8 bases between the two ends. The CDR3, as DNA: TGCAGTGCTAGAGGGCGGGCATACACCTCC. It specifies CSARGRAYTS.

The rearrangement joins TRBV5-6 to TRBJ1-1, with 8 bases that match TRBD1. Germline CDR1 reads SGHDT; CDR2 reads YYEEEE. This CDR3 is built from 15 residues. With V trimmed by 5 bases and J by 3 bases, 9 bases remained unmatched. CDR3 DNA sequence: TGTGCCAGCAGGACCCTCAGGGGGCGGGACACTGAAGCTTTCTTT. It is translated as CASRTLRGRDTEAFF.

On this clonotype itself: This may come from a read error, since a much larger clone is one base off. This chain uses TRBV20-1 with TRBJ2-1; a weak D match, TRBD1 (5 bases). Looked up from germline, CDR1 is DFQATT and CDR2 is SNEGSKA (reference sequence). The CDR3 consists of 15 residues. CDR3 sequence: CSAPQGTPPYNDQFF. The CDR3 coding sequence is TGCAGTGCTCCTCAGGGCACACCTCCATACAATGACCAGTTCTTC.

This clonotype appeared many times. The chain combines TRBV4-1 with TRBJ1-5; 7 bases are shared with TRBD1. V lost 3 bases, J lost 0 bases, and 2 bases stayed unmatched. The CDR3 consists of 15 residues. CDR1 is MGHRA, CDR2 YSYEKL, per germline. Here the CDR3 DNA reads TGCGCCAGCAGCCACGGACAGGATAGCAATCAGCCCCAGCATTTT. This codes for CASSHGQDSNQPQHF.

This clonotype was counted at least ten times. The chain combines TRBV9 with TRBJ2-2; 7 positions match TRBD1. Germline V CDR1 and CDR2: SGDLS, YYNGEE. V shed 3 bases, J shed 4 bases, and the junction held 9 bases outside the gene matches. The CDR3 sequence is 16 residues long. CDR3 sequence reads: CASSATLDRITGELFF. CDR3 bases: TGTGCCAGCAGCGCTACCCTGGACAGGATCACCGGGGAGCTGTTTTTT.

This sequence joins TRBV15 and TRBJ2-7; possible D gene TRBD2, 5 bases. This CDR3 is 15 amino acids long. CDR1 and CDR2 (germline): LNHNV, YYDKDF (reference sequence). V lost 3 bases and J 2 bases, leaving 14 bases between the germline ends. The CDR3 is CATSSGLAGPYEQYF. CDR3 nucleotides: TGTGCCACCAGCAGTGGTCTTGCGGGTCCCTACGAGCAGTACTTC.

Here the CDR3 DNA reads TGTGCCAGCTCGCGCGCCGAGACAGTCATGAACACTGAAGCTTTCTTT. Its protein product is CASSRAETVMNTEAFF. This sequence joins TRBV18 and TRBJ1-1, with TRBD1 as a possible D gene (5 bases). From germline, CDR1 is KGHSH and CDR2 LQKENI. V was pared by 6 bases and J by 0 bases, with 17 bases between. This CDR3 comprises 16 residues. Together with reference TRBV18 and TRBJ1-1, the CDR3 gives the full variable domain: NAGVMQNPRHLVRRRGQEARLRCSPMKGHSHVYWYRQLPEEGLKFMVYLQKENIIDESGMPKERFSAEFPKEGPSILRIQQVVRGDSAAYFCASSRAETVMNTEAFFGQGTRLTVV.

This clonotype was picked up many times. The chain recombines TRBV6-1 with TRBJ2-1; D unresolved. V gave up 7 bases and J gave up 6 bases, with 16 bases separating them. Germline V gives CDR1 MNHNS, CDR2 SASEGT. The length of the CDR3 is 14 residues. The CDR3 here is CASTRHGPGNEQFF. The CDR3 DNA follows: TGTGCCAGCACCAGACACGGGCCGGGCAATGAGCAGTTCTTC.

Ten or more counts support this clonotype. This chain links TRBV7-9 with TRBJ1-1; a weak D match, TRBD1 (5 bases). The germline V gene encodes CDR1 SEHNR and CDR2 FQNEAQ (reference sequence). Trimming took 3 bases from V and 0 from J, leaving 11 bases between them. This CDR3 region has 15 residues. The CDR3 protein is CASSFSGRVNTEAFF. The CDR3 DNA is TGTGCCAGCAGCTTTTCGGGCAGGGTGAACACTGAAGCTTTCTTT. Looking up the rest from reference TRBV7-9 and TRBJ1-1 gives the full variable domain: DTGVSQNPRHKITKRGQNVTFRCDPISEHNRLYWYRQTLGQGPEFLTYFQNEAQLEKSRLLSDRFSAERPKGSFSTLEIQRTEQGDSAMYLCASSFSGRVNTEAFFGQGTRLTVV.

Ten or more counts support this clonotype. Because the CDR3's place on the DNA is in doubt, the DNA is left out and the CDR3 is given as listed by TCRdb. The chain carries TRBV6-2 or TRBV6-3 and TRBJ2-6; the table's D call, TRBD1, has no DNA check behind it. Germline V gene sequence: CDR1 MNHEY, CDR2 SVGEGT. Inclusive of both ends, the CDR3 amounts to 18 amino acids. This CDR3 is CASSTSDRGSTGANVLTF.

This clonotype appeared many times. The genes are TRBV24-1 and TRBJ2-7, with TRBD1 matching 9 bases. Germline V gene data show CDR1 as KGHDR and CDR2 as SFDVKD. The CDR3 totals 13 residues. Trimming at V came to 7 bases and at J to 6 bases, leaving 6 bases not matched to a gene. In nucleotides, the CDR3 is TGTGCCACCAGCAAAACAGGGGGCGGCGAGCAGTACTTC. This sequence encodes CATSKTGGGEQYF.

As to this clonotype: The junction shows a germline mismatch at one end, possibly a read error. The genes are TRBV6-4 and TRBJ2-2; D not certain. CDR1 and CDR2 from the germline V gene are MRHNA and SNTAGT. There are 13 residues in the CDR3. CDR3 amino acids: CASSDSDAGELFF. The CDR3 DNA is TGCGCCAGCAGTGACTCGGACGCCGGGGAGCTGTTTTTT.

CDR3 nucleotides: TGTGCCTGGAGGCTAGCGGGAGGTTCTGGGGCCAACGTCCTGACTTTC. This translates into CAWRLAGGSGANVLTF. This chain connects TRBV30 to TRBJ2-6; TRBD2 matches 11 bases. CDR3 size: 16 residues. Germline CDR1 GTSNPN, CDR2 SVGIG (reference sequence). Losses at the gene ends were 3 bases for V and 1 base for J; bases not matched to a gene: 2.

This clonotype was found many times. Possible read error: a much larger clone is one base away. Here the CDR3 DNA reads TGCAGTGCTAGGAGCGGGCAGGACCCCTCCGAGCAGTACTTC. Translation: CSARSGQDPSEQYF. The chain has TRBV20-1 and TRBJ2-7; D may be TRBD2 (6 bases). Looked up from germline, CDR1 is DFQATT and CDR2 is SNEGSKA (reference sequence). V lost 3 bases and J 6 bases, leaving 18 bases between the germline ends. This CDR3 is 14 amino acids long.

The chain joins TRBV6-5 to TRBJ2-1; TRBD2 matches 14 bases. Trimming took 5 bases from V and 6 from J; bases not matched to a gene: 3. This CDR3 comprises 15 residues. CDR1 is MNHEY, CDR2 SVGAGI, per germline. CDR3 residues: CASSHGTSGSNEQFF. CDR3 nucleotides: TGTGCCAGCAGTCACGGGACTAGCGGGAGCAATGAGCAGTTCTTC.

A note on this clonotype: Since no conserved phenylalanine or tryptophan closes the CDR3, a read error is the likely cause. The chain employs TRBV20-1 and TRBJ1-3; a weak D match, TRBD1 (5 bases). Germline V CDR1 and CDR2: DFQATT, SNEGSKA (reference sequence). V was clipped by 0 bases and J by 0 bases, with 6 bases between them. The CDR3 runs to 14 residues. The CDR3 DNA reads as TGCAGTGCTAGAGAACAGGACTCTGGAAACACCATATATTCT. Translation: CSAREQDSGNTIYS.